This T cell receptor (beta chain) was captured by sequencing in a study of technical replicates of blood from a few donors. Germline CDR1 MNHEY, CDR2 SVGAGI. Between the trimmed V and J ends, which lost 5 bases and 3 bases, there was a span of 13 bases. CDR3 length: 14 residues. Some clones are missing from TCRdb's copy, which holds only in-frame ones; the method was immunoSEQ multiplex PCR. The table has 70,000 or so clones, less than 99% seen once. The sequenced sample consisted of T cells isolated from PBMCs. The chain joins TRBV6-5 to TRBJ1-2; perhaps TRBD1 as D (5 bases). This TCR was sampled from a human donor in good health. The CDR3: CASSPPGTYYGYTF. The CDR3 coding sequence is TGTGCCAGCAGTCCACCCGGGACTTACTATGGCTACACCTTC.